Each of the 20 T cell receptor beta chains below was sequenced from the same sample in a study of identical twins. TCRdb used MiXCR to reprocess the 5' RACE reads, holding one entry per CDR3 protein. The repertoire has about 890,000 distinct CDR3 sequences, approximately 13% of them found once; the top ten carry about 1.5%. These sequences were also reported in another study, on yellow fever vaccine responses in identical twins.

Sequenced sample: PBMCs. These receptors were taken from a woman between 18 and 30 years old in good health.

This clonotype was seen repeatedly, ten times or more. The V and J genes are TRBV12-3 or TRBV12-4 and TRBJ1-1; D remains unclear. V was cut by 1 base and J by 0 bases, with 9 bases left in between. The CDR3 spans 15 residues. The CDR3 nucleotides read TGTGCCAGCAGTTTAGTGGTCACGCTGAACACTGAAGCTTTCTTT. Translation: CASSLVVTLNTEAFF.

V is TRBV20-1 and J is TRBJ2-7, with 7 bases fitting TRBD1. J was trimmed by 6 bases and V by 3 bases; bases with no gene match: 5. The CDR3 runs 12 residues. CDR1 is DFQATT and CDR2 is SNEGSKA in the germline V gene (reference sequence). CDR3 DNA: TGCAGTGCTAGGGAACAGGGGTCCGAGCAGTACTTC. It is translated as CSAREQGSEQYF.

Only one count was recorded for this clonotype. CDR3 bases: TGTGCCACAAAACAGGACGGGCTCTCCTACGAGCAGTACTTC. Protein product: CATKQDGLSYEQYF. The gene calls are TRBV12-3 or TRBV12-4 and TRBJ2-7; perhaps TRBD1 as D (5 bases). CDR3 length: 14 residues. Trimming removed 10 bases at V and 0 bases at J, with 16 bases between.

V usage is TRBV4-1 and J usage is TRBJ1-2; 8 bases match TRBD1. CDR3 length: 16 amino acids. Losses at the gene ends were 1 base for V and 7 bases for J; bases not matched to a gene: 11. Germline V gene sequence: CDR1 MGHRA, CDR2 YSYEKL. In nucleotides, the CDR3 is TGCGCCAGCAGCCAAGCCGGGACAGGTGGATTGGTTGGCTACACCTTC. Protein product: CASSQAGTGGLVGYTF.

The rearrangement joins TRBV7-9 to TRBJ2-7; possible D gene TRBD1, 8 bases. The germline V gene has CDR1 SEHNR and CDR2 FQNEAQ (reference sequence). The CDR3 contains 12 residues. The CDR3 DNA is TGTGCCAGCAGCCCACAGGGGGGGGAGCGGTACGTC. It yields the protein CASSPQGGERYV.

This chain uses TRBV11-2 with TRBJ2-2, with D maybe TRBD2 (6 bases). The V and J ends lost 6 bases and 5 bases respectively, with 13 bases between them. CDR1 is SGHAT, CDR2 FQNNGV, per germline. The CDR3 covers 14 residues. The CDR3: CASSGGTETGELFF. As DNA, the CDR3 is TGTGCCAGCAGTGGGGGGACCGAAACCGGGGAGCTGTTTTTT.

V usage is TRBV25-1 and J usage is TRBJ1-2; weak D call: TRBD1 (6 bases). The CDR3 has 12 amino acids. Trimming took off 10 bases at V and 5 bases at J, with 14 bases between the two ends. CDR1 MGHDK and CDR2 SYGVNS come from the germline V gene. CDR3 sequence: CATRGGTYGYTF. CDR3 bases: TGTGCCACAAGGGGGGGCACGTATGGCTACACCTTC.

Only a few counts were recorded for this clonotype. The rearrangement uses TRBV6-2 or TRBV6-3 and TRBJ2-7; no clear D gene. The CDR3 spans 13 residues. Germline assignment: CDR1 MNHEY and CDR2 SVGEGT. V lost 3 bases, J lost 12 bases, and 18 bases lay in between. The CDR3: CASSYNLLLRRYF. CDR3 DNA sequence: TGTGCCAGCAGTTATAACTTGCTCCTTCGTCGGTACTTC.

The chain couples TRBV18 to TRBJ2-2; D unresolved. Germline CDR1 reads KGHSH; CDR2 reads LQKENI. Trimming cost V 6 bases and J 1 base, with 12 bases left between them. This CDR3 contains 15 residues. As DNA, the CDR3 is TGTGCCAGCTCGAGTGTGGAGAAGAACACCGGGGAGCTGTTTTTT. Translated: CASSSVEKNTGELFF.

The rearrangement uses TRBV29-1 and TRBJ1-1, with a weak D call TRBD1 (6 bases). The V and J ends lost 6 bases and 4 bases respectively, with 12 bases between them. Germline values: CDR1 SQVTM, CDR2 ANQGSEA. The CDR3 is 12 amino acids. CDR3 in amino acids: CSVQGGGTEAFF. CDR3 bases: TGCAGCGTACAGGGTGGGGGCACTGAAGCTTTCTTT.

This clonotype was detected a few times. The chain couples TRBV24-1 to TRBJ2-2; TRBD1 might be the D (6 bases). CDR1 and CDR2 from the germline V gene are KGHDR and SFDVKD. This CDR3 contains 15 residues. Trimming took 4 bases from V and 4 from J, leaving 12 bases between them. The CDR3 nucleotides are TGTGCCACCAGTGAGCCTCGGACAGCCACCGGGGAGCTGTTTTTT. Translating it yields CATSEPRTATGELFF.

In this sample, this clonotype turned up once. The rearrangement uses TRBV19 and TRBJ2-1; 11 positions match TRBD1. The CDR3 consists of 16 residues. Germline CDR1 is LNHDA and CDR2 is SQIVND (reference sequence). Unmatched junction bases numbered 10, after V lost 6 bases and J lost 6 bases. The CDR3 region has the DNA TGTGCCAGTAGCGGACAGGGGGCGCGAGTGGTCAATGAGCAGTTCTTC. Its translation: CASSGQGARVVNEQFF.

A few counts support this clonotype. J is TRBJ2-6 and V is TRBV6-5; D might be TRBD1 (5 bases). Germline V gene sequence: CDR1 MNHEY, CDR2 SVGAGI. The V end was cut by 2 bases, the J end by 1 base, with 15 bases between. The CDR3 has 18 amino acids. The CDR3 reads CASSYGPGKGSGANVLTF. The CDR3 DNA reads as TGTGCCAGCAGTTACGGCCCAGGGAAGGGTTCTGGGGCCAACGTCCTGACTTTC.

This clonotype showed up just a few times. This chain joins TRBV4-1 and TRBJ2-1, with TRBD1 identical over 9 bases. Germline values: CDR1 MGHRA, CDR2 YSYEKL. The length of the CDR3 is 20 residues. The V gene end was trimmed by 3 bases and the J gene end by 2 bases; junction bases not matched to a gene: 17. This CDR3 is CASSHPGRDRVSGTYNEQFF. In DNA form, the CDR3 reads TGCGCCAGCAGCCATCCCGGTAGGGACAGGGTAAGCGGAACCTACAATGAGCAGTTCTTC.

The gene calls are TRBV5-1 and TRBJ1-2, with a possible D match to TRBD1 (6 bases). CDR3 length: 15 residues. V lost 0 bases and J 5 bases, leaving 14 bases between the germline ends. The germline CDR1 and CDR2 sequences are SGHRS and YFSETQ. Here the CDR3 DNA reads TGCGCCAGCAGCTTGGACGGGACATACGGTTATGGCTACACCTTC. As protein: CASSLDGTYGYGYTF.

This sequence joins TRBV2 and TRBJ2-7; 14 bases fit TRBD2. V trimming: 6 bases; J trimming: 2 bases; junction bases outside the gene matches: 12. The germline CDR1 and CDR2 sequences are SNHLY and FYNNEI. CDR3 length: 18 residues. The CDR3 reads CASSVPGTSGRGTYEQYF. CDR3 DNA sequence: TGTGCCAGCAGCGTACCTGGGACTAGCGGGAGAGGTACCTACGAGCAGTACTTC. Complete variable domain (other parts from reference TRBV2 and TRBJ2-7): EPEVTQTPSHQVTQMGQEVILRCVPISNHLYFYWYRQILGQKVEFLVSFYNNEISEKSEIFDDQFSVERPDGSNFTLKIRSTKLEDSAMYFCASSVPGTSGRGTYEQYFGPGTRLTVT.

The CDR3 DNA reads as TGTGCCAGCAGCTTACTCCGGGACAGGCGGAACTATGGCTACACCTTC. It encodes CASSLLRDRRNYGYTF. The rearrangement uses TRBV7-9 and TRBJ1-2, with 8 nucleotides matching TRBD1. J gave up 2 bases and V 2 bases, and 7 bases lay outside the gene matches. This CDR3 has 16 residues. The germline CDR1 and CDR2 sequences are SEHNR and FQNEAQ (reference sequence).

This clonotype was seen a handful of times. J is TRBJ1-5 and V is TRBV20-1; 9 bases match TRBD1. This CDR3 is built from 16 residues. V lost 5 bases and J lost 3; bases outside the gene matches: 11. Germline values: CDR1 DFQATT, CDR2 SNEGSKA (reference sequence). CDR3 residues: CSAGDRVKSDNQPQHF. In DNA form, the CDR3 reads TGCAGTGCTGGGGACAGGGTTAAAAGCGACAATCAGCCCCAGCATTTT.

The V call is TRBV10-3, the J call TRBJ2-1; 13 positions match TRBD2. CDR1 is ENHRY, CDR2 SYGVKD, per germline. V shed 6 bases, J shed 5 bases, and the junction held 10 bases outside the gene matches. The CDR3 runs to 17 residues. The CDR3 region is CAISSRTSGGLHNEQFF. CDR3 bases: TGTGCCATCAGCTCTAGGACTAGCGGGGGCCTGCACAATGAGCAGTTCTTC.

This clonotype showed up many times. The chain employs TRBV7-9 and TRBJ1-1, with D unclear. V gave up 2 bases and J gave up 3 bases, with 13 bases separating them. Germline V gene sequence: CDR1 SEHNR, CDR2 FQNEAQ (reference sequence). The CDR3 sequence is 15 residues long. The CDR3 DNA follows: TGTGCCAGCAGCTTACGAAGAGCGGCGGACACTGAAGCTTTCTTT. Translation gives CASSLRRAADTEAFF.